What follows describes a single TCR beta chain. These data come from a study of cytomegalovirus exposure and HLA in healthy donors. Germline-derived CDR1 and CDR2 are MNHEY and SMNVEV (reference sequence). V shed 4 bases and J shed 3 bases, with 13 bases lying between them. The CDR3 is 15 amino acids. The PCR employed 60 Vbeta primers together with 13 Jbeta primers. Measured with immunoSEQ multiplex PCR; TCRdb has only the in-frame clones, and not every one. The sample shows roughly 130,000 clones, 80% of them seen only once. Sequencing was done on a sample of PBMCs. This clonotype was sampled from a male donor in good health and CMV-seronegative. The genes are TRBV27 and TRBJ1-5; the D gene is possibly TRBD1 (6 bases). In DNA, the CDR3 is TGTGCCAGCAGTTCTGGATGGGGGCACAATCAGCCCCAGCATTTT. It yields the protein CASSSGWGHNQPQHF.